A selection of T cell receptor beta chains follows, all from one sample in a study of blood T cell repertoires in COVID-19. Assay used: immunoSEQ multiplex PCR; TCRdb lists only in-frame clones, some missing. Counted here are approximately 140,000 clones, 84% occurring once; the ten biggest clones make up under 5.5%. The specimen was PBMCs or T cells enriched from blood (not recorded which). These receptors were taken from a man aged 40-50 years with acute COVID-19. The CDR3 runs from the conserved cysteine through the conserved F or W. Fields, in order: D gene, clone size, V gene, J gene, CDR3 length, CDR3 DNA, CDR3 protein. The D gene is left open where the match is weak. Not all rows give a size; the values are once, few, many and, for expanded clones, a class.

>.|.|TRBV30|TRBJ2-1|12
TGTGCCTGGAGTACCAGCTCGGGGGAGCAGTTCTTC
CAWSTSSGEQFF
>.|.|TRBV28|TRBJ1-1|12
TGTGCCAGCAGTCGTGGACAGCCTGAAGCTTTCTTT
CASSRGQPEAFF
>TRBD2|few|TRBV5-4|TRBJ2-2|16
TGTGCCAGCAGTTCCGGGACTAGCGGTGGAACCGGGGAGCTGTTTTTT
CASSSGTSGGTGELFF
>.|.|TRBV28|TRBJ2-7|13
TGTGCCAGCAGTCCCAGGGGCGCCTACGAGCAGTACTTC
CASSPRGAYEQYF
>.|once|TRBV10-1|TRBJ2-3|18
TGCGCCAGCAGTGAGTCCCTCACCGACAGGCTTATGCCAGATACGCAGTATTTT
CASSESLTDRLMPDTQYF
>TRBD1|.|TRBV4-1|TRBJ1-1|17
TGCGCCAGCAGCCAAGTGCAGGGGGCCACCTTTACCACTGAAGCTTTCTTT
CASSQVQGATFTTEAFF
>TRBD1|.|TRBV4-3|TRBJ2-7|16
TGCGCCAGCAGCCAACGCGGGACAGGAGGCCGCTACGAGCAGTACTTC
CASSQRGTGGRYEQYF
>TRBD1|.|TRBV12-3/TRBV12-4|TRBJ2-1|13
TGTGCCAGCACCTCGGACAGGGCGGATGAGCAGTTCTTC
CASTSDRADEQFF
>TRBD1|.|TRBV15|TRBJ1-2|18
TGTGCCACCAGCAGAGTAGGCTCGAAGGGGGCACCTAACTATGGCTACACCTTC
CATSRVGSKGAPNYGYTF
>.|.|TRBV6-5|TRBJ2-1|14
TGTGCCAGCAGTTACGGCGGGAACTACAATGAGCAGTTCTTC
CASSYGGNYNEQFF
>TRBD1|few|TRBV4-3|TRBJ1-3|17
TGCGCCAGCAGCCAAGATCGACTTGCAGGGGGCGAAAACACCATATATTTT
CASSQDRLAGGENTIYF
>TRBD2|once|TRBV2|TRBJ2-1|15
TGTGCCAGCAGTGAACTGCTAGCGGGGACCAATGAGCAGTTCTTC
CASSELLAGTNEQFF
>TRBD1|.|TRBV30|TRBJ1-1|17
TGTGCCTGGAGTGTACAGGGACAGGGGGCGGTAAAGACTGAAGCTTTCTTT
CAWSVQGQGAVKTEAFF
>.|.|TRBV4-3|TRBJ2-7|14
TGCGCCAGCAGCCAAGATTGGACGCGGGGCGAGCAGTACTTC
CASSQDWTRGEQYF
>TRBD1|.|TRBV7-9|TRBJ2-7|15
TGTGCCAGCAGCCTGTACTTGGACAGGACCTACGAGCAGTACTTC
CASSLYLDRTYEQYF
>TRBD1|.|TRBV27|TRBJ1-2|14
TGTGCCAGCAGACGGACAGGGCCTAACTATGGCTACACCTTC
CASRRTGPNYGYTF
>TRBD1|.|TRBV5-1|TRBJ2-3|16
TGCGCCAGCATGGCGCAGGGGGCCTCTAGCACAGATACGCAGTATTTT
CASMAQGASSTDTQYF
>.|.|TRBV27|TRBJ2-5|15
TGTGCCAGCAGTTCGGGAATCACTAGCAAAGAGACCCAGTACTTC
CASSSGITSKETQYF
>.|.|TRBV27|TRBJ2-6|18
TGTGCCAGCGGCGGCCGACAGGTTATCAGCTCTGGGGCCAACGTCCTGACTTTC
CASGGRQVISSGANVLTF
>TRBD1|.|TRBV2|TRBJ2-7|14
TGTGCCAGCAGCCAGGGACAGGGGACCCACGAGCAGTACTTC
CASSQGQGTHEQYF
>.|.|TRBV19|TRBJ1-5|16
TGTGCCAGTAGTATAGAGGCCAGGCCTTTCAATCAGCCCCAGCATTTT
CASSIEARPFNQPQHF
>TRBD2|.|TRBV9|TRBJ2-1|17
TGTGCCAGCAGCCAAGAGACCCGGGGGGGCAGTTACAATGAGCAGTTCTTC
CASSQETRGGSYNEQFF
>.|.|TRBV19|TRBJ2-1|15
TGTGCCAGTAGTATTAACGGGGGTTCCACCAATGAGCAGTTCTTC
CASSINGGSTNEQFF
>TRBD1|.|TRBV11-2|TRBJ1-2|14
TGTGCCAGCAGCCCCCCGGGACAGAACTATGGCTACACCTTC
CASSPPGQNYGYTF
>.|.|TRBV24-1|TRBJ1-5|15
TGTGCCACCAGTGGTTCAGGATATAGCAATCAGCCCCAGCATTTT
CATSGSGYSNQPQHF
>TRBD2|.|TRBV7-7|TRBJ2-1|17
TGTGCCAGCAGCCCTAGGCCGGGACTAGCGGGTTTCAATGAGCAGTTCTTC
CASSPRPGLAGFNEQFF
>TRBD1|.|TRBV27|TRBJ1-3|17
TGTGCCAGCAGTTTATCTTCCGGGACAGGGGTCGGAAACACCATATATTTT
CASSLSSGTGVGNTIYF
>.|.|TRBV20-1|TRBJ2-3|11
TGCAGGGTCCAACTAGGAGATACGCAGTATTTT
CRVQLGDTQYF
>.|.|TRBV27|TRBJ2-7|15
TGTGCCAGCAGTTTATTCGGCAGGGCGCCCTACGAGCAGTACTTC
CASSLFGRAPYEQYF
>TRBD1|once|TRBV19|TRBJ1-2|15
TGTGCCAGCGCTTCCCCGGGACAGGGCGACTATGGCTACACCTTC
CASASPGQGDYGYTF
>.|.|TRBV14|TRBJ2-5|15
TGTGCCAGCAGCCAAGATTACTCCCGTCAAGAGACCCAGTACTTC
CASSQDYSRQETQYF
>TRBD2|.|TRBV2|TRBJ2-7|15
TGTGCCAGCAGTGGTGAGCGGGGGGGAGTCTCCGAGCAGTACTTC
CASSGERGGVSEQYF
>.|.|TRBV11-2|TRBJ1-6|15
TGTGCCAGCAGCAACCGGGACACCGATAATTCACCCCTCCACTTT
CASSNRDTDNSPLHF
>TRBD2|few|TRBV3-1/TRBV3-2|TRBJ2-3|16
TGTGCCAGCAGCCAAGGGACTAGCGGGGACACAGATACGCAGTATTTT
CASSQGTSGDTDTQYF
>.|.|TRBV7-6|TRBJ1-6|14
TGTGCCAGCAGCGCCGGGGAAAATAATTCACCCCTCCACTTT
CASSAGENNSPLHF
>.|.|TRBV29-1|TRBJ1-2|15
TGCAGCGTTGTTGTGTCAGGGAGGGGTTACTATGGCTACACCTTC
CSVVVSGRGYYGYTF
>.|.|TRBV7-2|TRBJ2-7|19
TGTGCCAGCAGCTTAGGGGGCCCAAGGGCTTCAAGTAGATTCTACGAGCAGTACTTC
CASSLGGPRASSRFYEQYF
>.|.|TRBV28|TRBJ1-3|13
TGTGCCAGCTACTCAGGGCCCGGAAACACCATATATTTT
CASYSGPGNTIYF
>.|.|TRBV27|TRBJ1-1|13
TGTGCCAGCAGTTTAAGAGCCAACACTGAAGCTTTCTTT
CASSLRANTEAFF
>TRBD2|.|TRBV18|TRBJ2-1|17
TGTGCCAGCTCACCACTGGGACTAGCGGACCCATACAATGAGCAGTTCTTC
CASSPLGLADPYNEQFF
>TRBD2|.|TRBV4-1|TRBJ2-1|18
TGCGCCAGCAGCCAAACCTTAGCGGGCTCCCCCAATCCCACTGAGCAGTTCTTC
CASSQTLAGSPNPTEQFF